This T cell receptor beta chain originates from a study of technical replicates of blood from a handful of donors. The data were produced by immunoSEQ multiplex PCR, yet TCRdb's version contains in-frame clones alone and is incomplete. The sample yields 65,000 to 85,000 clones, approximately 90% seen once. V lost 3 bases and J 3 bases, leaving 15 bases between the germline ends. Per germline, CDR1 LNHDA and CDR2 SQIVND (reference sequence). This CDR3 is built from 15 residues. The sequenced sample consisted of T cells isolated from PBMCs. V gene TRBV19 combines with J gene TRBJ2-7, with D tentatively TRBD2 (5 bases). The receptor was derived from a human donor in good health. CDR3 coding DNA: TGTGCCAGTAGTATTACCGCTACTAGTCTCTACGAGCAGTACTTC. Amino acid sequence: CASSITATSLYEQYF.